Listed below are T cell receptor beta chains from one sample, sequenced in a study of blood T cell repertoires in COVID-19. Profiling relied on immunoSEQ multiplex PCR, and the TCRdb table lists in-frame clones only, not all of them. The table includes a few hundred thousand clones, around 89% detected once. Sample: peripheral blood. All receptors derive from a man younger than 30 who had recovered from COVID-19. CDR3s include the opening cysteine and the closing phenylalanine or tryptophan. A D gene is named only where the DNA matches it firmly. Clone size is given for some rows only: seen once, a few or many times, or a class if the clone is expanded.

>.|.|TRBJ1-2|TRBV2
CASSDGGSYGYTF
TGTGCCAGCAGTGATGGGGGCAGCTATGGCTACACCTTC
>.|.|TRBJ1-3|TRBV4-3
CASSQDAGAGTGNTIYF
TGCGCCAGCAGCCAAGATGCTGGGGCAGGGACTGGAAACACCATATATTTT
>.|.|TRBJ1-3|TRBV5-1
CASSQGNGNTIYF
TGCGCCAGCAGCCAGGGTAACGGAAACACCATATATTTT
>.|.|TRBJ2-1|TRBV9
CASSLRQPGNEQFF
TGTGCCAGCAGCCTACGACAGCCTGGGAATGAGCAGTTCTTC
>.|TRBD2|TRBJ2-5|TRBV29-1
CSVGGLAGKGETQYF
TGCAGCGTTGGAGGACTAGCGGGGAAGGGAGAGACCCAGTACTTC
>.|TRBD1|TRBJ2-7|TRBV4-1
CASSQEGTGGYEQYF
TGCGCCAGCAGCCAAGAGGGGACAGGGGGTTACGAGCAGTACTTC
>.|TRBD1|TRBJ2-7|TRBV5-1
CASSGDRVYEQYF
TGCGCCAGCAGCGGGGACAGGGTGTACGAGCAGTACTTC
>.|TRBD2|TRBJ2-1|TRBV5-1
CASSIGLAGEEQFF
TGCGCCAGCAGCATAGGACTAGCGGGGGAAGAGCAGTTCTTC
>.|.|TRBJ1-1|TRBV29-1
CSVLQGARNTEAFF
TGCAGCGTCCTACAGGGCGCTCGGAACACTGAAGCTTTCTTT
>.|TRBD2|TRBJ2-7|TRBV19
CASTPSGSLYEQYF
TGTGCCAGTACCCCTAGCGGGAGCCTCTACGAGCAGTACTTC
>.|TRBD1|TRBJ1-2|TRBV9
CASSVGDRVNYGYTF
TGTGCCAGCAGCGTAGGTGACAGGGTTAACTATGGCTACACCTTC
>many|.|TRBJ1-1|TRBV16
CASSAAGGSTEAFF
TGTGCCAGCAGCGCCGCGGGGGGCAGTACTGAAGCTTTCTTT
>.|.|TRBJ2-3|TRBV7-3
CASSLGQTGDTQYF
TGTGCCAGCAGCTTAGGGCAGACAGGAGATACGCAGTATTTT
>few|TRBD1|TRBJ2-7|TRBV19
CASSTVPGQGGEQYF
TGTGCCAGTAGTACTGTCCCGGGACAGGGGGGCGAGCAGTACTTC
>.|TRBD1|TRBJ1-2|TRBV5-4
CASRGQGVANYGYTF
TGTGCCAGCAGAGGACAGGGGGTGGCCAACTATGGCTACACCTTC
>once|TRBD2|TRBJ2-1|TRBV7-2
CASSLALGLAGGQGRQFF
TGTGCCAGCAGCTTAGCCCTTGGACTAGCGGGGGGGCAGGGGAGGCAGTTCTTC
>few|TRBD1|TRBJ2-2|TRBV7-3
CASSLYPSRDRGLDTGELFF
TGTGCCAGCAGCTTATACCCATCCCGGGACAGGGGTTTAGACACCGGGGAGCTGTTTTTT
>.|.|TRBJ2-2|TRBV6-5
CASSSGDGVTGELFF
TGTGCCAGCAGCTCGGGAGATGGTGTCACCGGGGAGCTGTTTTTT
>.|.|TRBJ1-1|TRBV6-5
CASIIGGEGTEAFF
TGTGCCAGCATCATAGGGGGAGAGGGGACTGAAGCTTTCTTT
>.|.|TRBJ2-1|TRBV7-9
CASFPGGRVNEQFF
TGTGCCAGCTTCCCCGGGGGAAGGGTGAATGAGCAGTTCTTC
>.|.|TRBJ1-1|TRBV7-3
CASSLTPVREYEAFF
TGTGCCAGCAGCTTAACCCCGGTTCGGGAGTATGAAGCTTTCTTT
>.|TRBD2|TRBJ2-5|TRBV27
CASSTWTSSETQYF
TGTGCCAGCAGTACCTGGACTAGCAGCGAGACCCAGTACTTC
>.|.|TRBJ2-7|TRBV4-2
CASSQEAGDEQYF
TGTGCCAGCAGCCAAGAAGCAGGCGACGAGCAGTACTTC
>.|.|TRBJ1-1|TRBV29-1
CSTLDSRMAFF
TGCTCCACCCTTGACAGCCGGATGGCTTTCTTT
>.|.|TRBJ2-3|TRBV25-1
CASSSLRQAAYF
TGTGCCAGCAGTTCCCTCCGGCAGGCCGCGTATTTT
>.|.|TRBJ2-3|TRBV27
CASSPRVAGGTDTQYF
TGTGCCAGCAGTCCCCGGGTAGCCGGTGGCACAGATACGCAGTATTTT
>.|.|TRBJ2-5|TRBV15
CATSRTVQETQYF
TGTGCCACCAGCAGGACAGTCCAAGAGACCCAGTACTTC
>.|.|TRBJ2-7|TRBV18
CASSPPYGIYEQYF
TGTGCCAGCTCACCACCTTACGGGATCTACGAGCAGTACTTC
>.|TRBD2|TRBJ2-7|TRBV10-2
CASSEGLADPYEQYF
TGCGCCAGCAGTGAGGGACTAGCGGACCCCTACGAGCAGTACTTC
>.|TRBD1|TRBJ2-7|TRBV14
CASSPRTGAYEQYF
TGTGCCAGCAGCCCAAGGACAGGGGCCTACGAGCAGTACTTC
>.|TRBD1|TRBJ2-7|TRBV5-1
CASSLGDRDSYEQYF
TGCGCCAGCAGCTTGGGGGACAGGGACTCCTACGAGCAGTACTTC
>.|TRBD1|TRBJ2-2|TRBV4-1
CASSHARTGRTTGELFF
TGCGCCAGCAGCCATGCAAGGACAGGGCGAACCACCGGGGAGCTGTTTTTT
>.|.|TRBJ1-1|TRBV27
CASSLSARDIRPFF
TGTGCCAGCAGTTTATCTGCCCGGGACATTAGGCCTTTCTTT
>.|TRBD1|TRBJ1-6|TRBV5-6
CASSIWTGGSYNSPLHF
TGTGCCAGCAGCATCTGGACAGGGGGCTCCTATAATTCACCCCTCCACTTT
>.|.|TRBJ2-7|TRBV10-3
CAISESLNYYEQYF
TGTGCCATCAGCGAGAGTCTTAACTACTACGAGCAGTACTTC
>.|TRBD1|TRBJ2-7|TRBV10-2
CASRGTGQMTYEQYF
TGCGCCAGCAGGGGTACGGGACAGATGACCTACGAGCAGTACTTC
>.|TRBD1|TRBJ1-1|TRBV29-1
CSVRAGTGGQYTDPEAFF
TGCAGCGTTAGGGCTGGGACAGGGGGCCAGTATACAGATCCAGAAGCTTTCTTT
>.|.|TRBJ1-3|TRBV7-6
CASSLAHREMSSGNTIYF
TGTGCCAGCAGCTTAGCGCACAGGGAGATGAGCTCTGGAAACACCATATATTTT
>.|TRBD1|TRBJ2-7|TRBV19
CASSMGQGREQYF
TGTGCCAGTAGTATGGGACAGGGCCGCGAGCAGTACTTC
>.|TRBD2|TRBJ2-1|TRBV7-6
CASSQTSGRAGNEQFF
TGTGCCAGCAGCCAGACTAGCGGGAGGGCTGGGAATGAGCAGTTCTTC
>.|.|TRBJ1-3|TRBV21-1
CASSKGGGQTLSGNTIYF
TGTGCCAGCAGCAAAGGAGGCGGACAGACTCTCTCTGGAAACACCATATATTTT
>.|TRBD2|TRBJ2-3|TRBV11-1
CASSRRLAGGADTQYF
TGTGCCAGCAGCCGTAGGCTAGCGGGCGGGGCAGATACGCAGTATTTT
>.|TRBD2|TRBJ2-1|TRBV10-1
CASSELAAGVEQFF
TGCGCCAGCAGTGAGTTAGCAGCGGGAGTTGAGCAGTTCTTC
>once|.|TRBJ1-1|TRBV21-1
CASSNGPAEAFF
TGTGCCAGCAGCAATGGGCCCGCTGAAGCTTTCTTT
>.|TRBD1|TRBJ1-2|TRBV4-1
CASSLYTGTDPYGYTF
TGCGCCAGCAGCCTTTACACCGGGACAGATCCCTATGGCTACACCTTC
>.|.|TRBJ1-3|TRBV4-1
CASSQDPQGTGNTIYF
TGCGCCAGCAGCCAAGATCCCCAGGGGACTGGAAACACCATATATTTT
>.|TRBD1|TRBJ1-1|TRBV7-8
CASSPSQGQLNTEAFF
TGTGCCAGCAGCCCAAGCCAGGGACAGTTGAACACTGAAGCTTTCTTT